This entry features one T cell receptor (beta chain) sequence. Antigen unknown. The junction and the germline gene differ at one end; a read error may be behind it. Alongside a J-beta primer mix, a sample-barcoded 5' primer served in a second PCR lasting 7 to 11 cycles. TCRdb reprocessed the 5' RACE reads via MiXCR and lists one record per CDR3 protein. The table has some 750,000 distinct CDR3 sequences, 22% seen once; the top ten hold roughly 22%. This entry belongs to a study of blood T cells in healthy people across ages. Study-wide results and caveats: With donor CMV status unknown, expanded clonotype changes were possibly confounded.

The CDR3 is made up of 16 amino acids. Germline V gene sequence: CDR1 SGHTA, CDR2 FQGNSA. Sequences were obtained from blood. The clonotype originates from a man aged 65 to 79 in good health. The chain joins TRBV7-2 to TRBJ2-2, with TRBD2 identical over 12 bases. DNA of the CDR3: TGTGCCAGCAGCTTCACTAGCGGGGGGAACACCGGGGCGCTGTTTTTT. Translated: CASSFTSGGNTGALFF. Full variable domain (remainder filled in from reference TRBV7-2 and TRBJ2-2): GAGVSQSPSNKVTEKGKDVELRCDPISGHTALYWYRQSLGQGLEFLIYFQGNSAPDKSGLPSDRFSAERTGGSVSTLTIQRTQQEDSAVYLCASSFTSGGNTGALFFGEGSRLTVL.